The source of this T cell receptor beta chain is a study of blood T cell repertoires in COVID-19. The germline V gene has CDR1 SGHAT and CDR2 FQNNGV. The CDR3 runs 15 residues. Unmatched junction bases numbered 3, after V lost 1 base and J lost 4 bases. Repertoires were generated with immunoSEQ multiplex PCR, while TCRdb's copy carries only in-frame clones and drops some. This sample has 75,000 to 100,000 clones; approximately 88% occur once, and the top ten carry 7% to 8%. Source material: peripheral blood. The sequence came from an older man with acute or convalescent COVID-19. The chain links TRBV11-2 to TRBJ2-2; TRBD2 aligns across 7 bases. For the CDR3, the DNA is TGTGCCAGCAGCTTAGCGGGGGGTGCCACCGGGGAGCTGTTTTTT. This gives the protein CASSLAGGATGELFF. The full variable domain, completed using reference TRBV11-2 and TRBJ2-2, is EAGVAQSPRYKIIEKRQSVAFWCNPISGHATLYWYQQILGQGPKLLIQFQNNGVVDDSQLPKDRFSAERLKGVDSTLKIQPAKLEDSAVYLCASSLAGGATGELFFGEGSRLTVL.